This is a list of T cell receptor beta chains from one sample in a study of control samples from healthy donors and cancer patients. The assay was immunoSEQ multiplex PCR, and TCRdb's table has in-frame clones only and misses some. The top ten clones hold over 9.5% of a sample with about 98,000 clones, 79% of them seen once. The sample taken for sequencing was blood. These TCRs come from a woman younger than 45 in good health. Each CDR3 is given with its conserved first and last residue.

J	V	CDR3
TRBJ1-2	TRBV5-1	CASSLQGLGNYGYTF
TRBJ1-1	TRBV6-6	CASSYALSGGEAFF
TRBJ2-2	TRBV5-4	CASSLQDTGELFF
TRBJ1-1	TRBV7-6	CASSLTDRREGLGTEAFF
TRBJ2-2	TRBV9	CASSVGARGQHTGELFF
TRBJ1-5	TRBV19	CASSPNGGNQPQHF
TRBJ2-7	TRBV29-1	CSVAGQGTYEQYF
TRBJ1-2	TRBV20-1	CSARLGNGYTF
TRBJ2-7	TRBV7-2	CASSSILSSEQYF
TRBJ2-3	TRBV29-1	CSVEGRDRSTDTQYF
TRBJ1-2	TRBV4-3	CASSQDDPGVRGYTF
TRBJ1-2	TRBV27	CASSTGGAGYTF
TRBJ2-3	TRBV5-1	CASSLGGLLTDTQYF
TRBJ1-2	TRBV29-1	CSVGGGLGYGYTF
TRBJ2-2	TRBV7-9	CASSPPGLAGTGELFF
TRBJ1-6	TRBV4-3	CASSQRYGGGVSYNSPLHF
TRBJ1-1	TRBV3-1/TRBV3-2	CASRNGRGNTEAFF
TRBJ2-5	TRBV2	CASRLTPRAQETQYF
TRBJ2-1	TRBV2	CASRGQTGIYNEQFF
TRBJ1-2	TRBV2	CASSSSTGYGYTF